The clone carrying this TCR beta chain turned up a few times. Researchers report immunoSEQ v3.0 was run at survey level. Sequencing used immunoSEQ multiplex PCR; TCRdb keeps in-frame clones, though not all of them. The sample consists of 9,500 to 15,000 clones, about 70% of them appearing once. The CDR3 extends over 13 amino acids. CDR1 is SGHNT and CDR2 is YENEEA in the germline V gene. V gave up 3 bases and J gave up 2 bases, with 7 bases separating them. This specimen comes from a study of long-term antiretroviral therapy in people with HIV. V is TRBV11-3 and J is TRBJ1-1; the D is unclear. The sample here was unsorted PBMCs, taken 3.1 years before starting antiretroviral therapy. The origin of this receptor is a man aged 40-55 years with HIV. CDR3 amino acids: CASSFGLNTEAFF. In DNA, the CDR3 is TGTGCCAGCAGCTTTGGACTCAACACTGAAGCTTTCTTT. Supplemented by reference TRBV11-3 and TRBJ1-1, the full variable domain reads EAGVVQSPRYKIIEKKQPVAFWCNPISGHNTLYWYLQNLGQGPELLIRYENEEAVDDSQLPKDRFSAERLKGVDSTLKIQPAELGDSAVYLCASSFGLNTEAFFGQGTRLTVV.